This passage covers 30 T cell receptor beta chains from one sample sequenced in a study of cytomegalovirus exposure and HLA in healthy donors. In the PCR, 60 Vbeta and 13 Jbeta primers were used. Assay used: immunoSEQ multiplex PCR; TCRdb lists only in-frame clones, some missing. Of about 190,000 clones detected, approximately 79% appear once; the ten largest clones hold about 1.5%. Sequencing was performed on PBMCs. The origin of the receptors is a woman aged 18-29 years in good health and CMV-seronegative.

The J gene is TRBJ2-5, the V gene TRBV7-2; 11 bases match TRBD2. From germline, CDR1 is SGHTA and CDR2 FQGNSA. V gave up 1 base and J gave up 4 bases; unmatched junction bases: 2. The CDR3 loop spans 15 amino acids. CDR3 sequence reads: CASSLVAGGPETQYF. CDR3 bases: TGTGCCAGCAGCTTAGTAGCGGGAGGGCCAGAGACCCAGTACTTC.

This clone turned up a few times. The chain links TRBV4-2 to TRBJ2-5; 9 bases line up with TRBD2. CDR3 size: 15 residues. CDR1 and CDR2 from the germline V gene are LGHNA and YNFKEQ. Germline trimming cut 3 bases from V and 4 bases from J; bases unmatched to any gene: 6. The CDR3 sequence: CASSQSGGPLETQYF. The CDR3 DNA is TGTGCCAGCAGCCAGAGCGGGGGGCCCCTAGAGACCCAGTACTTC.

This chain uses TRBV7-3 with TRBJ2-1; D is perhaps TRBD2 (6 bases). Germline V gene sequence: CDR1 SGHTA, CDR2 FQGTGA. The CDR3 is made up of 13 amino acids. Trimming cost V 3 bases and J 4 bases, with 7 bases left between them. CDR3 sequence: CASSFGTYNEQFF. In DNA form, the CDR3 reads TGTGCCAGCAGCTTCGGGACTTACAATGAGCAGTTCTTC.

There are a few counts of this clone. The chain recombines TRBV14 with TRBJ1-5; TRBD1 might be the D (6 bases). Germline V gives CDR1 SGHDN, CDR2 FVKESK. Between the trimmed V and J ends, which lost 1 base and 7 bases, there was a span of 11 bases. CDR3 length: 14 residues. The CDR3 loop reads CASSQVDSEQPQHF. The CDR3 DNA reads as TGTGCCAGCAGCCAAGTGGACAGTGAACAGCCCCAGCATTTT.

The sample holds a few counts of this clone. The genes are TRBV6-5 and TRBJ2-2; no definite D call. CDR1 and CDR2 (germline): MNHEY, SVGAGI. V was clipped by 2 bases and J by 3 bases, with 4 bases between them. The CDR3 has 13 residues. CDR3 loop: CASSYRYTGELFF. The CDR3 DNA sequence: TGTGCCAGCAGTTACCGGTACACCGGGGAGCTGTTTTTT.

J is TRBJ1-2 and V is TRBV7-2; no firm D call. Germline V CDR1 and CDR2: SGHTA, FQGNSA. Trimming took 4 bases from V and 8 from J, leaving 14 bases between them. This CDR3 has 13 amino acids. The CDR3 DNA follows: TGTGCCAGCAGCTCCCCCGAGGAGGGCGGCTACACCTTC. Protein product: CASSSPEEGGYTF.

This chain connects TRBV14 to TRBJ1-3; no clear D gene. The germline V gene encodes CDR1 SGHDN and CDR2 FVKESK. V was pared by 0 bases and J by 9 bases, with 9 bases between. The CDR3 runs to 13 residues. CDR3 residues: CASSQDGRRTIYF. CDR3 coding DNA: TGTGCCAGCAGCCAAGACGGCAGGCGCACCATATATTTT.

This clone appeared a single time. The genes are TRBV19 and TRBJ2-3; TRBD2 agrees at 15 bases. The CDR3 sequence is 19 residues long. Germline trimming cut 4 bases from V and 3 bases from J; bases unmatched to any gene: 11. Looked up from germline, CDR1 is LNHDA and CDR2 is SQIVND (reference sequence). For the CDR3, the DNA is TGTGCCAGTAGTAGCCGTCAGGGGACTAGCGGGGGGAAGACAGATACGCAGTATTTT. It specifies CASSSRQGTSGGKTDTQYF.

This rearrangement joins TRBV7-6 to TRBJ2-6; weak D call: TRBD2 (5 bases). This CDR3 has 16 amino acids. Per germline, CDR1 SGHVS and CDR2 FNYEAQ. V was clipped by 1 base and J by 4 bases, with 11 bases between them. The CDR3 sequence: CASSLEQTGGANVLTF. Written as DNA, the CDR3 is TGTGCCAGCAGCTTAGAACAGACGGGGGGGGCCAACGTCCTGACTTTC.

In DNA form, the CDR3 reads TGTGCCAGCAGTGTTTCGGGGGCCGGGGAGCTGTTTTTT. Translating gives CASSVSGAGELFF. The chain has TRBV25-1 and TRBJ2-2, with D perhaps TRBD2 (6 bases). This CDR3 contains 13 residues. Trimming left V 4 bases short and J 6 bases short, with 9 bases between. CDR1 and CDR2 from the germline V gene are MGHDK and SYGVNS.

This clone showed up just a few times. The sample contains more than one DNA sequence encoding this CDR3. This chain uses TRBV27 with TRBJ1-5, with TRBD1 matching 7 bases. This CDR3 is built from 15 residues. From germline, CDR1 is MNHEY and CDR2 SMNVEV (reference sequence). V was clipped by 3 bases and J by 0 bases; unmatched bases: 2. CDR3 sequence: CASSLTGFSNQPQHF. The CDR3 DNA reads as TGTGCCAGCAGTTTGACAGGGTTTAGCAATCAGCCCCAGCATTTT.

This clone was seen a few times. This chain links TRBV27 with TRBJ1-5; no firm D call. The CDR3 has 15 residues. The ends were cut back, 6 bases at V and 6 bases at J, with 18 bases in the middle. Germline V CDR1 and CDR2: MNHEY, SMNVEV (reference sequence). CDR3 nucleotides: TGTGCCAGCAGGCAAGGCGGAGTGGGAGGTCAGCCCCAGCATTTT. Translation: CASRQGGVGGQPQHF.

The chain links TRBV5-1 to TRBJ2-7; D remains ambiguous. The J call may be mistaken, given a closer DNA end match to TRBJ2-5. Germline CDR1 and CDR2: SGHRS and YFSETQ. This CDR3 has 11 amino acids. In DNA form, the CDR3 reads TGCGCCAGCAGCTTCACGGAGACCCAGTACTTC. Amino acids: CASSFTETQYF.

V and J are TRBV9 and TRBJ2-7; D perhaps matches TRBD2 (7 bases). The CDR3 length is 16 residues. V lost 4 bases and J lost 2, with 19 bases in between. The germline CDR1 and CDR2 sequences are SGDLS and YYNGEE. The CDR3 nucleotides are TGTGCCAGCAGCCCGCCGGAGGGGGAGGGCACCTACGAGCAGTACTTC. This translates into CASSPPEGEGTYEQYF.

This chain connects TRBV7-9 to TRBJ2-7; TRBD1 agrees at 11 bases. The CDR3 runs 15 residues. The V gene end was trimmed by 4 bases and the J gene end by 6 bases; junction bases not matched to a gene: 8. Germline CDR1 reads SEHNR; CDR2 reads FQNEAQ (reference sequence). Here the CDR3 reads CASSSPPGQGVEQYF. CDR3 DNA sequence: TGTGCCAGCAGCTCCCCGCCGGGACAGGGGGTCGAGCAGTACTTC.

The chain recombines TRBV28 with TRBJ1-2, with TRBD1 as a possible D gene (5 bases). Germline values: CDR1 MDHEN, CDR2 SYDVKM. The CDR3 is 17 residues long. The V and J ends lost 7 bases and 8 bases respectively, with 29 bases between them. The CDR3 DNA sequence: TGTGCCAGCATCAACTCTCAGGGACTCATTAAATCTAAGGGCTACACCTTC. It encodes CASINSQGLIKSKGYTF.

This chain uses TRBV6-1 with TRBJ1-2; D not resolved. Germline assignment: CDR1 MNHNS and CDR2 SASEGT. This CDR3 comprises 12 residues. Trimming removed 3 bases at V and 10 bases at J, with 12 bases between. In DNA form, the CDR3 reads TGTGCCAGCAGTGACCTAGTGGGTGTCTACACCTTC. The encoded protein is CASSDLVGVYTF.

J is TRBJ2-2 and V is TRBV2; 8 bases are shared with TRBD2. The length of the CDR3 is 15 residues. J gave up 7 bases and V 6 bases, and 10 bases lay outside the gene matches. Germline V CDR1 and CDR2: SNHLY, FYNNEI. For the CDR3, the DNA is TGTGCCAGCAGCCGTTCGGGACTAGAAGGCGGGGAGCTGTTTTTT. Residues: CASSRSGLEGGELFF.

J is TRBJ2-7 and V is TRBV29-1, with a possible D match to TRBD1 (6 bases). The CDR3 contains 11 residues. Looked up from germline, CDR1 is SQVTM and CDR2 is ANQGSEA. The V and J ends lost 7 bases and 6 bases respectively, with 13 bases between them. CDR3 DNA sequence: TGCAGCGCAGGGGTCGGCCGCGAGCAGTACTTC. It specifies CSAGVGREQYF.

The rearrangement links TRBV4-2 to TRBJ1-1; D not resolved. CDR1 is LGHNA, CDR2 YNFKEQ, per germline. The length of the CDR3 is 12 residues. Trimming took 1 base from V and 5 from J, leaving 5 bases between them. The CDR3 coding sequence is TGTGCCAGCAGCCAAGTGAGGACTGAAGCTTTCTTT. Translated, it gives CASSQVRTEAFF.

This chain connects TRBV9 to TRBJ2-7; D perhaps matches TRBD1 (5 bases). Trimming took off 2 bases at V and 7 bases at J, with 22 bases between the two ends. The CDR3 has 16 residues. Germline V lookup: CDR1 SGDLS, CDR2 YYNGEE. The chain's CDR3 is CASSVQGGAASEEQYF. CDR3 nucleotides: TGTGCCAGCAGCGTGCAGGGTGGGGCGGCAAGTGAGGAGCAGTACTTC.

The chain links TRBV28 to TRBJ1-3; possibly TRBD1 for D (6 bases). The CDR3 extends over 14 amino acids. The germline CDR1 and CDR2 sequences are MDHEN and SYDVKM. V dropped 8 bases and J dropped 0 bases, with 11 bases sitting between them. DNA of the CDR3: TGTGCCAGCGGGGGACATTTCTCTGGAAACACCATATATTTT. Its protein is CASGGHFSGNTIYF.

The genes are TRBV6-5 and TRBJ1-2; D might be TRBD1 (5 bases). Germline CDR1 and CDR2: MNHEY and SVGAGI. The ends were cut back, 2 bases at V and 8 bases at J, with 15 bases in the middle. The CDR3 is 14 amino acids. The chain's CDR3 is CASSYVGGSRGYTF. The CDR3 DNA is TGTGCCAGCAGTTACGTCGGGGGGTCAAGAGGCTACACCTTC.

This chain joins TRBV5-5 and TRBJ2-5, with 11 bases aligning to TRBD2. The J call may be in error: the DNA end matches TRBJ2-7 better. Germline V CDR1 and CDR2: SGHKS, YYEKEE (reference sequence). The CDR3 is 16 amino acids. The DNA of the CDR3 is TGTGCCAGCAGCTCAGGACTAGCGGGTAGTCGCTACGAGCAGTACTTC. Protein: CASSSGLAGSRYEQYF.

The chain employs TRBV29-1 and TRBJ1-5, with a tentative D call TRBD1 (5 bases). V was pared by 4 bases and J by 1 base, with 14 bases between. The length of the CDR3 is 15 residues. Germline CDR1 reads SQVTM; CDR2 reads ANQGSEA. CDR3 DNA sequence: TGCAGCGTTGGCGAGGGACTTTCGAGCAATCAGCCCCAGCATTTT. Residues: CSVGEGLSSNQPQHF.

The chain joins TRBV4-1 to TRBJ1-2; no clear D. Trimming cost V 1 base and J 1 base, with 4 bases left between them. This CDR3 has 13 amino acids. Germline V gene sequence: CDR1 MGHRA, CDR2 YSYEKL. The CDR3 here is CASSQAGNYGYTF. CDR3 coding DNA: TGCGCCAGCAGCCAAGCGGGTAACTATGGCTACACCTTC.

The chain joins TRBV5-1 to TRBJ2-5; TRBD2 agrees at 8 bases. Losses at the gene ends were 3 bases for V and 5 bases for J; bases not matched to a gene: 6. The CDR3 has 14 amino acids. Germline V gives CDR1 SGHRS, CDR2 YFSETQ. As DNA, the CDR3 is TGCGCCAGCAGCTCCAGCGGGGGCCGGGAGACCCAGTACTTC. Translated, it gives CASSSSGGRETQYF.

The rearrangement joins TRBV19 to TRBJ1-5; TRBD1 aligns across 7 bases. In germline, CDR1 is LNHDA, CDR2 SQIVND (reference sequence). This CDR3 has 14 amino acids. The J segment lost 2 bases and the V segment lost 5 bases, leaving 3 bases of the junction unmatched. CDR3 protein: CASSADRGNQPQHF. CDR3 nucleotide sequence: TGTGCCAGTAGTGCTGACAGGGGCAATCAGCCCCAGCATTTT.

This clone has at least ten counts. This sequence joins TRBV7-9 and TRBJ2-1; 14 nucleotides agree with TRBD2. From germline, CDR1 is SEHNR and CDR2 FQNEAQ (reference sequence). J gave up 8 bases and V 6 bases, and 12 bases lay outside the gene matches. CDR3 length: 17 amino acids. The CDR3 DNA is TGTGCCAGCAGTCTCGGGACTAGCGGGGGTCAAACCGATGAGCAGTTCTTC. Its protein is CASSLGTSGGQTDEQFF.

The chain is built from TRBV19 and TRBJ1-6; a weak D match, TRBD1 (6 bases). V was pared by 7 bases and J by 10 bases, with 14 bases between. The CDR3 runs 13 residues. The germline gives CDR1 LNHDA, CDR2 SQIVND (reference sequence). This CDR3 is CASTSGGQSPLHF. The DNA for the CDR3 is TGTGCCAGTACTTCCGGGGGGCAATCACCCCTCCACTTT.